This T cell receptor (beta chain) appears in the sequencing data of a study of radiation and T cells in renal cell carcinoma (TCRdb year 2020). Background for the entire study: In total, roughly 53 samples underwent TCR beta sequencing: 25 or so tumors plus 27 peripheral blood samples. A total of 4 million to 5 million unique CDR3 nucleotide sequences, encoding 2.5 million to 3 million unique CDR3 amino acid sequences, were found across all 50 or so samples. On the study overall, not on this receptor specifically: Irradiated tumors contained more dominant CDR3 motifs, and these motifs occupied a larger share of the repertoire than in control tumors. Intratumoral heterogeneity went uncaptured because the only tumor material available was small regions of 0.85 to 1 g. Irradiated tumors showed higher TCR clonality than controls, with the top 100 clonotypes averaging 54% of the repertoire versus around 45% in nephrectomy-only tumors. Effects of radiation dose or scheduling on the TCR repertoire could not be addressed with the single-armed trial design.

The CDR3, cysteine through phenylalanine, is 13 amino acids long. Here the CDR3 DNA is all that survives: 39 bases in frame from base 1. Sequences SGHKS (CDR1) and YYEKEE (CDR2) are obtained from the germline V gene (reference sequence). Trimming takes 6 bases from V and 1 base from J, and the germline ends sit 9 bases apart. TCR beta libraries were generated from genomic DNA with the immunoSEQ kit, following the manufacturer's recommendations. To prepare libraries, a first multiplex PCR with proprietary primers was run, followed by a second PCR that added unique barcodes, and a bead cleanup was done after each round. A kit-provided positive control reaction and a negative control reaction were included in every sample batch. The final libraries were assessed on an Agilent 4200 TapeStation D1000 ScreenTape, pooled by volume, and quantified by qPCR. Sequencing ran on an Illumina NextSeq500 with a MidOutput 150-cycle cartridge, using 156 Read1 and 15 Index1 cycles with kit custom primers. The pooled library was loaded at about 1 pM, with a roughly 22% PhiX control spiked in. The paper's processing steps were these. Vendor-processed data were analyzed in R, and a clonotype was defined as all T cells sharing the same CDR3 nucleotide sequence. For clone abundance analyses, frequencies were normalized to the 10,000 most abundant clones per sample. Before analysis, public T cell clones were removed, and these numbered fewer than five per sample on average. Dominant motif analysis used ImmunoMap with the PAM10 matrix, gap penalty 30 and homology threshold 0.3; motifs with cumulative frequency at least 0.01 counted as dominant. The immuneACCESS repertoire file appears here via TCRdb, limited to in-frame rearrangements. These files lack a portion of the clones; in checked studies, under half of the deficit traces to unresolved V genes, and the cause of the others is not known. V, J and clone size were drawn from that table, and D and trimming were deduced from the DNA. This sample gives 14,000 to 15,000 clones in total; around 62% of them show up just once. 17% of the sample is taken by the ten largest.

The sample's time point label, decoded: tumor resected at nephrectomy. Interpreted using the paper, the treatment or condition label stands for: treatment-naive control, cytoreductive nephrectomy. Control tumors were obtained from treatment-naive renal cell carcinoma patients in whom cytoreductive nephrectomy was performed without prior radiation. All patients had renal cell carcinoma with clear cell pathology. Control tumors used for TCR sequencing were obtained from a few females and approximately eleven males (median age about 50 years, range roughly 40 to 82) and were resected from the early 2010s to the mid-2010s. The tumors were dissociated mechanically, digested with collagenase/hyaluronidase at 37 degrees C, processed in gentleMACS C tubes, and kept in liquid nitrogen. The QIAamp DNA Blood Mini Kit (Qiagen) was used to prepare genomic DNA for TCR sequencing. Only samples passing all quality control checks were included in the analyses.

About this clone: What antigen it recognizes has not been identified. Base-call qualities are not available, and no considerably larger clone is one nucleotide away.

Sequences were derived from tumor tissue, sampled from a patient whose treatment was nephrectomy without radiotherapy. The source is a man aged 55 to 70 with renal cell carcinoma. This chain is built from TRBV5-5 and TRBJ2-3; the D gene identity is not certain. For the CDR3, the sequence is CASTFDRTDTQYF. Read as DNA, the sequence is TGTGCCAGCACCTTTGACCGCACAGATACGCAGTATTTT.